This T cell receptor beta chain was identified in a study of blood T cell repertoires in COVID-19. Study summary: PBMCs, B-cell-depleted T cells, or T cells were the source of the cDNA or gDNA that made up the material.

In the original workflow: Estimated nucleated cell counts came from reference gene primer amplification. The assay was immunoSEQ multiplex PCR, and TCRdb's table has in-frame clones only and misses some. D and trimming were read from the DNA, whereas the V and J calls and clone size are those reported in that table. The sample lists 100,000 to 150,000 clones; roughly 80% were seen once. In its sample, this clone was seen once. Germline loops: CDR1 SGHAT, CDR2 FQNNGV. Trimming stripped 2 bases from V and 3 bases from J, with 14 bases between. The CDR3 extends over 15 amino acids. The receptor comes from a human donor in a cohort sampled during active COVID-19. The sample comprised peripheral blood. V usage is TRBV11-2 and J usage is TRBJ2-7; tentatively, D is TRBD2 (5 bases). The CDR3 sequence is CASSLTGSRYYEQYF. In nucleotides, the CDR3 is TGTGCCAGCAGCTTAACGGGGTCTCGTTACTACGAGCAGTACTTC.